A single sample is the source of the 20 T cell receptor beta chains below, sequenced in a study of human T cells and chemical hapten exposure. This sample's time point: patch test 1, 2 weeks after DPC sensitization. Regarding treatment: therapeutic diphenylcyclopropenone sensitization with weekly scalp DPC. MiXCR was run by TCRdb on the RACE reads, yielding one entry per CDR3 protein. Here the sample spans nearly 80,000 distinct CDR3 sequences, 10% being singletons. The starting material was whole blood, obtained in connection with sensitization to the hapten diphenylcyclopropenone (DPC). The receptors were gathered from a woman in her fifties or sixties with alopecia areata. Some clones in this sample may be carry-over from other donors' samples.

This clonotype was observed a few times. This chain links TRBV6-6 with TRBJ2-7; TRBD1 matches at 7 bases. Trimming took 6 bases from V and 9 from J; bases not matched to a gene: 8. CDR1 MNHNY and CDR2 SVGAGI come from the germline V gene (reference sequence). The CDR3 runs 12 residues. CDR3 nucleotides: TGTGCCAGCAGATCGACAGGGTTTGGGCAGTACTTC. It encodes CASRSTGFGQYF.

J is TRBJ1-5 and V is TRBV18, with a possible D match to TRBD1 (6 bases). CDR1 is KGHSH, CDR2 LQKENI, per germline. The CDR3 is 17 amino acids. V was clipped by 0 bases and J by 3 bases, with 15 bases between them. CDR3 in amino acids: CASSPPGAGGPNQPQHF. The CDR3 DNA follows: TGTGCCAGCTCACCACCGGGCGCCGGGGGCCCCAATCAGCCCCAGCATTTT. Combining the CDR3 with reference TRBV18 and TRBJ1-5 gives the whole variable domain NAGVMQNPRHLVRRRGQEARLRCSPMKGHSHVYWYRQLPEEGLKFMVYLQKENIIDESGMPKERFSAEFPKEGPSILRIQQVVRGDSAAYFCASSPPGAGGPNQPQHFGDGTRLSIL.

This clonotype was recorded a few times. The gene calls are TRBV9 and TRBJ2-1, with TRBD2 matching over 14 bases. Germline V gene sequence: CDR1 SGDLS, CDR2 YYNGEE. V dropped 4 bases and J dropped 4; count of bases not matched to a gene: 4. This CDR3 comprises 16 residues. The CDR3 coding sequence is TGTGCCAGCAGCTTCCGACTAGCGGGAGGGTACAATGAGCAGTTCTTC. Translation gives CASSFRLAGGYNEQFF.

The sample holds many counts of this clonotype. V is TRBV5-1 and J is TRBJ1-1; 8 nucleotides agree with TRBD1. With 1 base clipped from V and 5 bases from J, the junction kept 1 base outside the gene matches. The CDR3 extends over 13 amino acids. Germline V gene lookup returns CDR1 SGHRS and CDR2 YFSETQ. As DNA, the CDR3 is TGCGCCAGCAGCTTGCGACAGGGGACTGAAGCTTTCTTT. It is translated as CASSLRQGTEAFF.

In this sample, this clonotype turned up a few times. V is TRBV18 and J is TRBJ2-5; D perhaps matches TRBD1 (5 bases). The CDR3 has 16 residues. CDR1 and CDR2 (germline): KGHSH, LQKENI. V was clipped by 2 bases and J by 9 bases, with 22 bases between them. The CDR3 region is CASSPVRQSSSGSQYF. CDR3 in DNA: TGTGCCAGCTCACCAGTCCGACAGTCCTCCTCCGGGTCCCAGTACTTC.

This clonotype was observed a handful of times. The chain's CDR3 is CASSLQGVTQPQHF. In DNA form, the CDR3 reads TGTGCCAGCAGTTTACAGGGTGTTACTCAGCCCCAGCATTTT. V gene TRBV12-3 or TRBV12-4 combines with J gene TRBJ1-5; weak D call: TRBD1 (5 bases). The CDR3 loop spans 14 amino acids. The ends were cut back, 2 bases at V and 6 bases at J, with 11 bases in the middle.

This clonotype was picked up many times. This chain joins TRBV29-1 and TRBJ2-7; 10 nucleotides line up with TRBD2. There are 15 residues in the CDR3. V shed 6 bases and J 5 bases; nucleotides not matched to a gene: 13. Per germline, CDR1 SQVTM and CDR2 ANQGSEA. The DNA of the CDR3 is TGCAGCGTGGATTCTGGCCCTAGCGGGAGAGACGAGCAGTACTTC. Translated, it gives CSVDSGPSGRDEQYF.

CDR3 coding DNA: TGCAGCGTTGAGTCACCGGGTGAAGCTTTCTTT. It yields the protein CSVESPGEAFF. This chain connects TRBV29-1 to TRBJ1-1; D uncertain. CDR1 and CDR2 from the germline V gene are SQVTM and ANQGSEA. CDR3 length: 11 residues. Trimming left V 3 bases short and J 7 bases short, with 9 bases between.

This clonotype has only a few counts. The chain joins TRBV4-3 to TRBJ2-3; TRBD2 matches at 8 bases. The CDR3 sequence is 18 residues long. The V and J ends lost 1 base and 0 bases, in that order; junction bases with no gene match: 9. CDR1 and CDR2 (germline): LGHNA, YSLEER. The CDR3 DNA reads TGCGCCAGCAGCCAAGTTCCGGGAGGGGAGGCTAGCACAGATACGCAGTATTTT. It is translated as CASSQVPGGEASTDTQYF.

This clonotype was seen more than once but under ten times. The chain combines TRBV29-1 with TRBJ1-6; D remains unclear. Between the trimmed V and J ends, which lost 4 bases and 10 bases, there was a span of 14 bases. Germline lookup yields CDR1 SQVTM and CDR2 ANQGSEA. The CDR3 extends over 13 amino acids. The DNA for the CDR3 is TGCAGCGTTGGTGTGGGCCTTGGGTCACCCCTCCACTTT. Protein: CSVGVGLGSPLHF.

Concerning this clonotype itself: A read error may account for a junction end that differs from germline. The rearrangement joins TRBV7-2 to TRBJ1-6; D ambiguous. Germline V gives CDR1 SGHTA, CDR2 FQGNSA. The CDR3 length is 13 residues. CDR3 DNA: TGTGCCAGCAGCTTATCGCGGAATTCACCCCTCCCCTTT. It codes for CASSLSRNSPLPF.

This clonotype has only a few counts. The gene calls are TRBV5-1 and TRBJ2-7; 10 nucleotides align to TRBD2. The length of the CDR3 is 18 residues. Germline V gives CDR1 SGHRS, CDR2 YFSETQ. The V and J ends lost 0 bases and 2 bases, in that order; junction bases with no gene match: 11. CDR3 sequence reads: CASSLEPSGSEFTYEQYF. The CDR3 DNA is TGCGCCAGCAGCTTGGAGCCTAGCGGGAGTGAATTCACCTACGAGCAGTACTTC.

In this sample, this clonotype turned up many times. This chain links TRBV14 with TRBJ2-3, with D possibly TRBD1 on 6 matching bases. Looked up from germline, CDR1 is SGHDN and CDR2 is FVKESK. Trimming pared 4 bases from V and 0 bases from J, leaving 11 bases between. The CDR3 contains 15 residues. Here the CDR3 reads CASSPWTVSTDTQYF. Written as DNA, the CDR3 is TGTGCCAGCAGCCCCTGGACAGTTAGCACAGATACGCAGTATTTT. Using reference TRBV14 and TRBJ2-3 for the parts outside the CDR3, the full variable domain is EAGVTQFPSHSVIEKGQTVTLRCDPISGHDNLYWYRRVMGKEIKFLLHFVKESKQDESGMPNNRFLAERTGGTYSTLKVQPAELEDSGVYFCASSPWTVSTDTQYFGPGTRLTVL.

This clonotype was counted ten times or more. This sequence joins TRBV28 and TRBJ2-3; 8 positions match TRBD1. J lost 6 bases, V lost 5 bases, and 10 bases had no gene match. The germline CDR1 and CDR2 sequences are MDHEN and SYDVKM. This CDR3 is 15 amino acids long. CDR3 amino acids: CASSLMGTGGDTQYF. The CDR3 region has the DNA TGTGCCAGCAGTCTCATGGGGACAGGAGGGGATACGCAGTATTTT.

This clonotype was counted between two and nine times. This chain links TRBV19 with TRBJ1-5; D perhaps matches TRBD1 (6 bases). The CDR3 consists of 12 residues. V dropped 6 bases and J dropped 5 bases, with 8 bases sitting between them. Per the germline V gene, CDR1 is LNHDA and CDR2 is SQIVND (reference sequence). CDR3 protein: CASRPGDQPQHF. CDR3 sequence (DNA): TGTGCCAGTAGACCAGGGGATCAGCCCCAGCATTTT.

V is TRBV5-1 and J is TRBJ2-6; no clear D. CDR1 SGHRS and CDR2 YFSETQ come from the germline V gene. CDR3 length: 15 amino acids. Trimming shortened V by 4 bases and J by 1 base, and 9 bases separated the two germline ends. CDR3 nucleotide sequence: TGCGCCAGCAGCACGCCGAGATCTGGGGCCAACGTCCTGACTTTC. It is translated as CASSTPRSGANVLTF.

This clonotype was picked up many times. The V gene is TRBV5-5, the J gene TRBJ2-5; D unresolved. CDR1 is SGHKS, CDR2 YYEKEE, per germline (reference sequence). The CDR3 is 15 residues long. V was cut by 0 bases and J by 5 bases, with 14 bases left in between. The CDR3 loop is CASSLDEGRLETQYF. The CDR3 region has the DNA TGTGCCAGCAGCTTGGACGAAGGACGCCTGGAGACCCAGTACTTC.

V gene TRBV19 combines with J gene TRBJ1-5; a possible D gene is TRBD1 (6 bases). Germline CDR1 LNHDA, CDR2 SQIVND (reference sequence). CDR3 size: 15 residues. Between the trimmed V and J ends, which lost 9 bases and 1 base, there was a span of 16 bases. CDR3 DNA sequence: TGTGCCAGCCAGTTTGTGGGGGCAAGCAATCAGCCCCAGCATTTT. Translating gives CASQFVGASNQPQHF. The whole variable domain, remainder taken from reference TRBV19 and TRBJ1-5, is DGGITQSPKYLFRKEGQNVTLSCEQNLNHDAMYWYRQDPGQGLRLIYYSQIVNDFQKGDIAEGYSVSREKKESFPLTVTSAQKNPTAFYLCASQFVGASNQPQHFGDGTRLSIL.

This clonotype occurred a few times. V gene TRBV3-2 combines with J gene TRBJ2-1; the table's D call of TRBD1 was not tested on the DNA. TRBV3-2 constitutes a pseudogene. The CDR3 contains 16 residues. The CDR3 DNA reads as TGTGCCAGCAGCCCAGAGACCAGGGGGCCCCACAATGAGCAGTTCTTC. Translating it yields CASSPETRGPHNEQFF.

This clonotype was counted between two and nine times. The rearrangement links TRBV24-1 to TRBJ1-6, with a weak D call TRBD1 (5 bases). Germline V CDR1 and CDR2: KGHDR, SFDVKD. Trimming cost V 7 bases and J 0 bases, with 18 bases left between them. The CDR3 is 18 residues long. CDR3: CATRERDSWSSYNSPLHF. CDR3 DNA: TGTGCCACCAGAGAACGGGACTCGTGGAGCTCCTATAATTCACCCCTCCACTTT.